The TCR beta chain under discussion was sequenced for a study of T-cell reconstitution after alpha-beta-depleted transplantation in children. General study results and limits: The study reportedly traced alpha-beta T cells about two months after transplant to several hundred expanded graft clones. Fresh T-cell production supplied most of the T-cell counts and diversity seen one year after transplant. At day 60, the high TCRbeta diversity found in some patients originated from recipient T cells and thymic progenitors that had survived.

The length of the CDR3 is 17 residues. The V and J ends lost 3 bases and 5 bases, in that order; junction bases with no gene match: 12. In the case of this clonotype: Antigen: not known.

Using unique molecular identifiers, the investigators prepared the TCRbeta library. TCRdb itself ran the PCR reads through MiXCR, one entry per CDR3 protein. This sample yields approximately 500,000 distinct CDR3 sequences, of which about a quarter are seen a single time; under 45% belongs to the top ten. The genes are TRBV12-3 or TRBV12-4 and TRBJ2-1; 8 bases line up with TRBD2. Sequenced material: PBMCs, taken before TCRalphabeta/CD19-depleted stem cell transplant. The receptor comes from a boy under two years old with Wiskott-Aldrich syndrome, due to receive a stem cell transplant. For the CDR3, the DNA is TGTGCCAGCAGTTTCGTCGGATCGATTAGCGGGGACAATGAGCAGTTCTTC. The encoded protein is CASSFVGSISGDNEQFF.